This note documents a single T cell receptor beta chain sequence. The entry originates in a study of blood T cell repertoires in COVID-19. The overall study: Nucleic acid was either cDNA or gDNA, and it came from T cells, B-cell-depleted T cells, or PBMCs.

Authors' processing steps: Researchers report that nucleated cell counts were estimated from reference gene primer amplification. Profiled with immunoSEQ multiplex PCR; TCRdb holds only in-frame clones, not every one. The D gene and trimming were derived from the DNA, and the V and J assignments and clone size from that table. The sample consists of 150,000 or so clones, roughly 77% of them appearing once. Sequenced sample: peripheral blood. This sequence originates from an older woman with COVID-19, enrolled during active disease.

The DNA for the CDR3 is TGCAGTGCTATCCTAGCGGGGACGCAGTATTTT. The encoded protein is CSAILAGTQYF. The chain links TRBV20-1 to TRBJ2-3, with 9 nucleotides matching TRBD2. CDR3 size: 11 residues. CDR1 and CDR2 from the germline V gene are DFQATT and SNEGSKA (reference sequence). With 4 bases clipped from V and 9 bases from J, the junction kept 2 bases outside the gene matches.